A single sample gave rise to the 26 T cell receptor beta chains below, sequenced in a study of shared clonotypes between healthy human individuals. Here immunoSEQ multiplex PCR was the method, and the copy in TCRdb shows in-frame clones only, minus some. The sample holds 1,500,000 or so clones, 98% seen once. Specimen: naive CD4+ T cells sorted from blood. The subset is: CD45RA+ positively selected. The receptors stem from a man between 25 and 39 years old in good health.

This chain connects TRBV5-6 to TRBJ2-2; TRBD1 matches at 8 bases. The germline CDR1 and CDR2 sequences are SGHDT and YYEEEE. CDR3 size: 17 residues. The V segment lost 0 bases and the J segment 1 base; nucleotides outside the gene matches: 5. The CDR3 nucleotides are TGTGCCAGCAGCTTGGGTCCCGGGACAGGGAACACCGGGGAGCTGTTTTTT. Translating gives CASSLGPGTGNTGELFF. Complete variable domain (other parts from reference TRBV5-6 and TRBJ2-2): DAGVTQSPTHLIKTRGQQVTLRCSPKSGHDTVSWYQQALGQGPQFIFQYYEEEERQRGNFPDRFSGHQFPNYSSELNVNALLLGDSALYLCASSLGPGTGNTGELFFGEGSRLTVL.

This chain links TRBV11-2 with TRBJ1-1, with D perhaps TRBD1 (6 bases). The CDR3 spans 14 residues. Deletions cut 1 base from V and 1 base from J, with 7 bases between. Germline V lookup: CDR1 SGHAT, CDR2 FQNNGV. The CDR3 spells CASSLAGQNTEAFF. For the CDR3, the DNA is TGTGCCAGCAGCTTAGCGGGACAGAACACTGAAGCTTTCTTT.

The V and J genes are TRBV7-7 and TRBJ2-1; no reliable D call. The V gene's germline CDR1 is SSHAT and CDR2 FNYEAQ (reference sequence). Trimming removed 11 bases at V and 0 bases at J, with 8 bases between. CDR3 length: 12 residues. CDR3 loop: CAVEDSYNEQFF. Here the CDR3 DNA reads TGTGCCGTTGAGGACTCCTACAATGAGCAGTTCTTC.

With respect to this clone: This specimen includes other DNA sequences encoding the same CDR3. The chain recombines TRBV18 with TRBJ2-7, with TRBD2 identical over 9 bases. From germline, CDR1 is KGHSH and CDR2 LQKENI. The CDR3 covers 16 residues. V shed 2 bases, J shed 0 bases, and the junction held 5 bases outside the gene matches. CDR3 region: CASSPGLALSSYEQYF. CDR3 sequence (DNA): TGTGCCAGCTCACCAGGACTAGCGCTGAGCTCCTACGAGCAGTACTTC. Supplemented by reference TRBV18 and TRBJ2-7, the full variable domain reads NAGVMQNPRHLVRRRGQEARLRCSPMKGHSHVYWYRQLPEEGLKFMVYLQKENIIDESGMPKERFSAEFPKEGPSILRIQQVVRGDSAAYFCASSPGLALSSYEQYFGPGTRLTVT.

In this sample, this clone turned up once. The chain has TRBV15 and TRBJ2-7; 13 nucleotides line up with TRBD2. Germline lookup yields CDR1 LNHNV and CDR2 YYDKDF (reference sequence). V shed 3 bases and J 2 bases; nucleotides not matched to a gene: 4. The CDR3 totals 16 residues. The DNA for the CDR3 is TGTGCCACCAGCAGCCGACTAGCGGGAGGAACCTACGAGCAGTACTTC. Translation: CATSSRLAGGTYEQYF.

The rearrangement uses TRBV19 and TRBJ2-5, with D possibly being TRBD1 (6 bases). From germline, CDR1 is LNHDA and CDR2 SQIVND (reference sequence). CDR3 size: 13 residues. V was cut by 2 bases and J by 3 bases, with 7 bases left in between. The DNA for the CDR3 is TGTGCCAGTAGTATAAAGGGGGAAGAGACCCAGTACTTC. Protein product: CASSIKGEETQYF.

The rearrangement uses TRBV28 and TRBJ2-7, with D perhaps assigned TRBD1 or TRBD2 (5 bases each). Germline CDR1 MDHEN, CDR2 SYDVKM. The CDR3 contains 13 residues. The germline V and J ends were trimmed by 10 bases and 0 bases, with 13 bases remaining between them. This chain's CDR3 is CATYGTSSYEQYF. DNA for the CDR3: TGTGCCACCTACGGGACGTCCTCCTACGAGCAGTACTTC.

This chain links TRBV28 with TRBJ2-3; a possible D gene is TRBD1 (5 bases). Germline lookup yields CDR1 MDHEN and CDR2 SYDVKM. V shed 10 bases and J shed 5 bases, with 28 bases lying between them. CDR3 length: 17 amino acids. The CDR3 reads CATRRTGRTLLGDTQYF. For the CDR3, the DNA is TGTGCCACAAGACGAACCGGCAGGACACTTCTAGGAGATACGCAGTATTTT.

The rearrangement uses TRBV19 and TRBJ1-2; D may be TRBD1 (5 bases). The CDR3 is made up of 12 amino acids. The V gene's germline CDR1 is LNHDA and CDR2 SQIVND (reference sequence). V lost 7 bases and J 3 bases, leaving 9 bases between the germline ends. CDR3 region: CASTGLDYGYTF. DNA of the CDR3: TGTGCCAGTACGGGACTGGACTATGGCTACACCTTC.

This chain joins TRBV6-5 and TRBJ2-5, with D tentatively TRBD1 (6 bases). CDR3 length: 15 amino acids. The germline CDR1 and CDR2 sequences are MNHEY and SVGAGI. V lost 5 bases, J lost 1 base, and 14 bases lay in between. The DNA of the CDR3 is TGTGCCAGCAGTAGAACCGGGACACTCCAAGAGACCCAGTACTTC. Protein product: CASSRTGTLQETQYF.

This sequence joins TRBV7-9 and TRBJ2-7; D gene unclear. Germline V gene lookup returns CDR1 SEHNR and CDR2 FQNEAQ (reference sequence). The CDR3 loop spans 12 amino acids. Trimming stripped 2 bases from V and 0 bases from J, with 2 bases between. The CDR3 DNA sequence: TGTGCCAGCAGCTTAATCTCCTACGAGCAGTACTTC. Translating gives CASSLISYEQYF.

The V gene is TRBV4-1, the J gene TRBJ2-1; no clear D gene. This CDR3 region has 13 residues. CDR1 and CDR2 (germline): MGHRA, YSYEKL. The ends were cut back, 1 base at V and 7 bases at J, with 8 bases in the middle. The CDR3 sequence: CASSQGSWNEQFF. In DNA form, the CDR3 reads TGCGCCAGCAGCCAAGGGTCTTGGAATGAGCAGTTCTTC.

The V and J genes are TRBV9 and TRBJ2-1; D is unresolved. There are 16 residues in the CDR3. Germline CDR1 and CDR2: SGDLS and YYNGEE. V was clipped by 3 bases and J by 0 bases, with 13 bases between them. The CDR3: CASSGPRIASYNEQFF. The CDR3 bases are TGTGCCAGCAGCGGGCCCCGTATCGCCTCCTACAATGAGCAGTTCTTC.

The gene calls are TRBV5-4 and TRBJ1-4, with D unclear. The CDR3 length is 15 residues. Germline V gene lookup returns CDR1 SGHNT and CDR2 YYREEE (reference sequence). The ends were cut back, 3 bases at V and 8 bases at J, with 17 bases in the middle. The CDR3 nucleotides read TGTGCCAGCAGCTCTACTAGGAGCTTTGGGGAAAAACTGTTTTTT. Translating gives CASSSTRSFGEKLFF.

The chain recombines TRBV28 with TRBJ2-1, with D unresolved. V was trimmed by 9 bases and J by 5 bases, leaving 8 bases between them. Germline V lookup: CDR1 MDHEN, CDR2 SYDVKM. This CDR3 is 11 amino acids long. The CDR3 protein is CASKSNNEQFF. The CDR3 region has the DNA TGTGCCAGTAAATCGAACAATGAGCAGTTCTTC.

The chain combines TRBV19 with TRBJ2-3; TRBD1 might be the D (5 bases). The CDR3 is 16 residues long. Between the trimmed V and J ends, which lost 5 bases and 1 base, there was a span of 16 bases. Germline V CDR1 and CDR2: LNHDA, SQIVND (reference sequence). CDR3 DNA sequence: TGTGCCAGTAGTCCCCGACAGAATTCTCGCACAGATACGCAGTATTTT. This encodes CASSPRQNSRTDTQYF.

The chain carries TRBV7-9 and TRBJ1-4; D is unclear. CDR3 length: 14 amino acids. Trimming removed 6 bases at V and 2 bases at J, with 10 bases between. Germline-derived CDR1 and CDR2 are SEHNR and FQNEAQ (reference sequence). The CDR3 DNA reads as TGTGCCAGCAGGACAACAGAGACTAATGAAAAACTGTTTTTT. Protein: CASRTTETNEKLFF.

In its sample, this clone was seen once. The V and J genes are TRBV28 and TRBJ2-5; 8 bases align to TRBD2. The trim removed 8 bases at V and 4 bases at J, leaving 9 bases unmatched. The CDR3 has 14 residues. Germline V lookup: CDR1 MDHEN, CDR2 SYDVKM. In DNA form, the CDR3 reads TGTGCCAGCCAGGGGAGCGGGAGCGGAGAGACCCAGTACTTC. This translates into CASQGSGSGETQYF.

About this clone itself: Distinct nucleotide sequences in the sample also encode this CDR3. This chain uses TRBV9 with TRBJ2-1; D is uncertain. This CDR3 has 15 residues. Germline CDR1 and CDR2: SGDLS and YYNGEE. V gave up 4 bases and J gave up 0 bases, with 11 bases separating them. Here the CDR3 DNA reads TGTGCCAGCAGCCCCACCGGCGGCTCCTACAATGAGCAGTTCTTC. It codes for CASSPTGGSYNEQFF.

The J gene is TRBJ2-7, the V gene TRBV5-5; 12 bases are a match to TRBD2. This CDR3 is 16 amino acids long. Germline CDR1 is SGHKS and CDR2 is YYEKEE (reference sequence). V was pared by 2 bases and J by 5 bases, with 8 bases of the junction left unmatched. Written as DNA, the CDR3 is TGTGCCAGCAGCTTTAGACTAGCGGGAGTCCGGAACGAGCAGTACTTC. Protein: CASSFRLAGVRNEQYF.

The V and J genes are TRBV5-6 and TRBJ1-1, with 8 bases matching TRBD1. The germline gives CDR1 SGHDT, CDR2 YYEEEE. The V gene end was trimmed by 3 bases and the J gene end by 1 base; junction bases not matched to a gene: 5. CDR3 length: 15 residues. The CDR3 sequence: CASSSPTGGNTEAFF. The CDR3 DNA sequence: TGTGCCAGCAGCTCCCCTACAGGGGGGAACACTGAAGCTTTCTTT.

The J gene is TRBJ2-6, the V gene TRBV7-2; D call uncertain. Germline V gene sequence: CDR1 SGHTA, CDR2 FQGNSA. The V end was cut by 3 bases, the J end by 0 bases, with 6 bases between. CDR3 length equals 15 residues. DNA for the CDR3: TGTGCCAGCAGCTTCTACCTCTCTGGGGCCAACGTCCTGACTTTC. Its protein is CASSFYLSGANVLTF.

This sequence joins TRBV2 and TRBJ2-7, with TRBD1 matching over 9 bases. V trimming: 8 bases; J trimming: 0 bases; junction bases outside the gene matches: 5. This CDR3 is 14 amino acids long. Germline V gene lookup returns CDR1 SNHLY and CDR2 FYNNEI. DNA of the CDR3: TGTGCCAGCCCCGGGGACAGGGCCTCCTACGAGCAGTACTTC. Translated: CASPGDRASYEQYF.

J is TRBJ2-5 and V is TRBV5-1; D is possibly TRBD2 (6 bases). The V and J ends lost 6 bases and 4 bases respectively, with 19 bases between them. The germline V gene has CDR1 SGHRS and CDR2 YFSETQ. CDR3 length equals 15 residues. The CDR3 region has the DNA TGCGCCAGCAATAATGGTTGGGGAGGAGGAGAGACCCAGTACTTC. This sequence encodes CASNNGWGGGETQYF.

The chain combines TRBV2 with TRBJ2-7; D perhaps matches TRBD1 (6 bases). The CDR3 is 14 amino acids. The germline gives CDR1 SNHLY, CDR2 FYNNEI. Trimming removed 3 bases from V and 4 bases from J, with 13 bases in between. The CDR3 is CASSDQGSLYEQYF. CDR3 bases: TGTGCCAGCAGTGATCAGGGGTCTCTATACGAGCAGTACTTC.

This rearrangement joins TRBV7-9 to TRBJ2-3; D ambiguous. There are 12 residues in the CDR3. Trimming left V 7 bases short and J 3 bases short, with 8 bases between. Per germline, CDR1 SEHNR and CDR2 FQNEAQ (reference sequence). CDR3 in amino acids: CASTHETDTQYF. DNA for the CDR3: TGTGCCAGCACCCACGAGACAGATACGCAGTATTTT.